A single TCR beta chain is shown here with its context. This sample stems from a study of PD-1 blockade in classical Hodgkin lymphoma. V lost 5 bases and J 3 bases, leaving 23 bases between the germline ends. The CDR3 has 18 residues. CDR1 and CDR2 from the germline V gene are MNHEY and SMNVEV (reference sequence). Libraries were prepared by immunoSEQ multiplex PCR; TCRdb keeps only in-frame clonotypes and omits some of them. The data contain approximately 7,000 clones, 78% of them singletons. Specified time point: newly diagnosed, previously untreated cHL patient sample. Sequenced sample: peripheral blood mononuclear cells (PBMCs). The V and J genes are TRBV27 and TRBJ2-1, with a possible D match to TRBD1 (6 bases). This TCR was sampled from a human donor with classical Hodgkin lymphoma. CDR3 DNA: TGTGCCAGCAGTCTTTACCCTCCCCAGGGGTCCCTCTACAATGAGCAGTTCTTC. It is translated as CASSLYPPQGSLYNEQFF.